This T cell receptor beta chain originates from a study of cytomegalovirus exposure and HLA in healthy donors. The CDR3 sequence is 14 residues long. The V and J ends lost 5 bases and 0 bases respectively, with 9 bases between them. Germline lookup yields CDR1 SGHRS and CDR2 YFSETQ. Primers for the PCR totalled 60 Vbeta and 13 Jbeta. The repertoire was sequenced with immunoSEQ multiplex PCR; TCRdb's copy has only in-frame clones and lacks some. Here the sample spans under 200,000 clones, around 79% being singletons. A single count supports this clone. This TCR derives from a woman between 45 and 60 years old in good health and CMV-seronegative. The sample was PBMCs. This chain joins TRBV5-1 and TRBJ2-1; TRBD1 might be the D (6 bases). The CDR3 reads CASSGQNSYNEQFF. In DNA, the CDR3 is TGCGCCAGCAGTGGACAGAACTCCTACAATGAGCAGTTCTTC. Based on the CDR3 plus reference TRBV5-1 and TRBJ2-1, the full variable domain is KAGVTQTPRYLIKTRGQQVTLSCSPISGHRSVSWYQQTPGQGLQFLFEYFSETQRNKGNFPGRFSGRQFSNSRSEMNVSTLELGDSALYLCASSGQNSYNEQFFGPGTRLTVL.